A single sample gave rise to the 18 T cell receptor beta chains below, sequenced in a study of T-cell memory formation after mild COVID-19. In TCRdb, the 5' RACE reads were re-called with MiXCR into one record per CDR3 protein. The sample records roughly 160,000 distinct CDR3 sequences, over 10% being singletons. The source material was PBMCs or a T cell subset sorted from them (not recorded which). The receptor set was obtained from a man aged 18 to 29 who had mild COVID-19 (a few samples of this study predate the infection). Cell type and time point are not known.

The chain joins TRBV7-9 to TRBJ1-5; D gene uncertain. The CDR3 totals 14 residues. Per germline, CDR1 SEHNR and CDR2 FQNEAQ (reference sequence). V was clipped by 5 bases and J by 6 bases, with 14 bases between them. DNA of the CDR3: TGTGCCAGCAGCAAAGAACCAGGAAGTCAGCCCCAGCATTTT. Translated, it gives CASSKEPGSQPQHF.

V usage is TRBV4-3 and J usage is TRBJ2-1, with 8 bases aligning to TRBD1. The germline gives CDR1 LGHNA, CDR2 YSLEER. V trimming: 0 bases; J trimming: 4 bases; junction bases outside the gene matches: 5. This CDR3 has 16 amino acids. The CDR3: CASSQEYQGAYNEQFF. DNA of the CDR3: TGCGCCAGCAGCCAAGAATACCAGGGGGCTTACAATGAGCAGTTCTTC.

J is TRBJ2-3 and V is TRBV5-1, with 11 bases matching TRBD1. This CDR3 has 14 residues. V shed 4 bases and J 4 bases; nucleotides not matched to a gene: 2. From germline, CDR1 is SGHRS and CDR2 YFSETQ. CDR3 residues: CASSEGQGADTQYF. The CDR3 DNA sequence: TGCGCCAGCAGCGAGGGACAGGGGGCAGATACGCAGTATTTT.

This clonotype was counted between two and nine times. The V and J genes are TRBV12-3 or TRBV12-4 and TRBJ1-1; D unresolved. The CDR3 consists of 12 residues. V was trimmed by 1 base and J by 6 bases, leaving 6 bases between them. CDR3: CASSLVLPEAFF. The DNA of the CDR3 is TGTGCCAGCAGTTTAGTCCTCCCTGAAGCTTTCTTT.

In this sample, this clonotype turned up many times. This sequence joins TRBV5-1 and TRBJ2-2; D possibly uses TRBD1 or TRBD2 (5 bases each). Germline CDR1 and CDR2: SGHRS and YFSETQ. V lost 6 bases and J 3 bases, leaving 12 bases between the germline ends. The CDR3 sequence is 14 residues long. This CDR3 is CASTGTAYTGELFF. In DNA, the CDR3 is TGCGCCAGCACCGGGACCGCCTACACCGGGGAGCTGTTTTTT.

The sample holds a few counts of this clonotype. The chain uses TRBV5-7 and TRBJ1-1, with D perhaps matching TRBD1 (6 bases). TRBV5-7 is an ORF for which the function is uncertain. The V end lost 5 bases, the J end lost 4 bases, and 18 bases lay between the germline ends. The CDR3 totals 15 residues. The CDR3 here is CASSCYRQVSTEAFF. DNA for the CDR3: TGTGCCAGCAGTTGTTACCGACAGGTAAGCACTGAAGCTTTCTTT.

This clonotype has more than one count but fewer than ten. The gene calls are TRBV29-1 and TRBJ2-7; D could derive from TRBD1 or TRBD2 (5 bases each). Deletions cut 3 bases from V and 2 bases from J, with 14 bases between. The germline V gene encodes CDR1 SQVTM and CDR2 ANQGSEA. The CDR3 is made up of 14 amino acids. CDR3 nucleotides: TGCAGCGTTGAGGCCGGGACGGACCCCTACGAGCAGTACGTC. It translates to CSVEAGTDPYEQYV.

This chain connects TRBV5-5 to TRBJ1-1; 10 bases match TRBD1. There are 14 residues in the CDR3. Trimming cost V 7 bases and J 3 bases; bases outside gene matches: 6. Germline V CDR1 and CDR2: SGHKS, YYEKEE (reference sequence). CDR3 in amino acids: CASRQGAEDTEAFF. For the CDR3, the DNA is TGTGCCAGCCGACAGGGGGCTGAGGACACTGAAGCTTTCTTT.

This clonotype was detected a few times. The chain couples TRBV29-1 to TRBJ2-1; D is unresolved. In germline, CDR1 is SQVTM, CDR2 ANQGSEA. This CDR3 comprises 13 residues. The V gene lost 4 bases and the J gene lost 0 bases, with 7 bases spanning the gap. The CDR3 bases are TGCAGCGTTGTCACAGCCTCCTACAATGAGCAGTTCTTC. This codes for CSVVTASYNEQFF.

The chain carries TRBV27 and TRBJ2-3; 9 bases line up with TRBD2. CDR3 length: 15 residues. V gave up 6 bases and J gave up 3 bases; unmatched junction bases: 7. Germline CDR1 and CDR2: MNHEY and SMNVEV (reference sequence). Here the CDR3 DNA reads TGTGCCAGCAGCCTGAGCGGGGGGTGGACAGATACGCAGTATTTT. It yields the protein CASSLSGGWTDTQYF.

This clonotype was picked up many times. The chain couples TRBV12-3 or TRBV12-4 to TRBJ2-7; D uncertain. The CDR3 is 15 amino acids. V was shortened by 3 bases and J by 1 base, with 13 bases between the two germline ends. CDR3 in amino acids: CASSFSSHTSYEQYF. In DNA form, the CDR3 reads TGTGCCAGCAGTTTTTCCAGCCACACATCCTACGAGCAGTACTTC.

The V call is TRBV9, the J call TRBJ2-3, with D possibly being TRBD2 (7 bases). V was trimmed by 5 bases and J by 1 base, leaving 14 bases between them. This CDR3 region has 15 residues. The germline V gene has CDR1 SGDLS and CDR2 YYNGEE. In DNA, the CDR3 is TGTGCCAGCAGTGGGGGGGCGCACGGCACAGATACGCAGTATTTT. Its translation is CASSGGAHGTDTQYF. The full variable domain, its missing parts supplied by reference TRBV9 and TRBJ2-3, is DSGVTQTPKHLITATGQRVTLRCSPRSGDLSVYWYQQSLDQGLQFLIQYYNGEERAKGNILERFSAQQFPDLHSELNLSSLELGDSALYFCASSGGAHGTDTQYFGPGTRLTVL.

The sample holds many counts of this clonotype. The rearrangement uses TRBV7-2 and TRBJ2-7; the match to TRBD1 covers 9 bases. Trimming took 5 bases from V and 3 from J; bases not matched to a gene: 5. Germline CDR1 reads SGHTA; CDR2 reads FQGNSA. The CDR3 contains 14 residues. The CDR3 DNA reads as TGTGCCAGCAGCCCCGGGACAGGGTTCTACGAGCAGTACTTC. It yields the protein CASSPGTGFYEQYF.

The chain has TRBV6-5 and TRBJ2-7; D not resolved. The V gene lost 0 bases and the J gene lost 5 bases, with 14 bases spanning the gap. CDR3 length equals 15 residues. The germline gives CDR1 MNHEY, CDR2 SVGAGI. CDR3 in amino acids: CASSYSTGPPNEQYF. CDR3 in DNA: TGTGCCAGCAGTTACTCGACTGGGCCCCCCAACGAGCAGTACTTC.

The chain links TRBV4-1 to TRBJ2-6; no clear D gene. V was trimmed by 4 bases and J by 4 bases, leaving 8 bases between them. The CDR3 is 14 amino acids. The germline V gene encodes CDR1 MGHRA and CDR2 YSYEKL. The CDR3 DNA reads TGCGCCAGCAGCCCCCTGGGGGGGGCCAACGTCCTGACTTTC. As protein: CASSPLGGANVLTF.

This clonotype occurred many times. V gene TRBV6-5 combines with J gene TRBJ1-2; TRBD1 matches 8 bases. The CDR3 length is 15 residues. Germline V gene sequence: CDR1 MNHEY, CDR2 SVGAGI. V was clipped by 2 bases and J by 8 bases; unmatched bases: 10. CDR3 DNA: TGTGCCAGCAGTTACCCCGCGACAGGGGATGGGGGCTACACCTTC. This sequence encodes CASSYPATGDGGYTF.

This clonotype was seen only a few times. The chain combines TRBV6-5 with TRBJ2-5, with unresolved D. Trimming took 1 base from V and 3 from J, leaving 6 bases between them. CDR1 MNHEY and CDR2 SVGAGI come from the germline V gene. The CDR3 is 13 residues long. The CDR3 spells CASSYYKKETQYF. CDR3 sequence (DNA): TGTGCCAGCAGTTACTATAAAAAAGAGACCCAGTACTTC.

Regarding this clonotype: This clone may be a read error of a much larger clone one base away. The rearrangement uses TRBV10-3 and TRBJ2-7; the match to TRBD2 covers 12 bases. Germline V gene sequence: CDR1 ENHRY, CDR2 SYGVKD. The CDR3 consists of 15 residues. In DNA form, the CDR3 reads TGTGCCATCAGTGAGTCGACTAGCGGGGGCGACGAGCGGTACTTC. This gives the protein CAISESTSGGDERYF.